The 21 T cell receptor beta chains below were found in one sample sequenced in a study of cytomegalovirus exposure and HLA in healthy donors. Primers included in the PCR were 60 Vbeta and 13 Jbeta primers. Sequencing used immunoSEQ multiplex PCR; TCRdb keeps in-frame clones, though not all of them. Its listing shows 55,000 to 65,000 clones. Sequenced: PBMCs. Receptors originate from a woman younger than 35 in good health and CMV-seronegative.

The chain is built from TRBV6-1 and TRBJ2-3, with D perhaps matching TRBD2 (5 bases). Germline V gene sequence: CDR1 MNHNS, CDR2 SASEGT. Trimming pared 4 bases from V and 3 bases from J, leaving 8 bases between. CDR3 size: 13 residues. The CDR3 nucleotides are TGTGCCAGCAGTGGAAGGAGGACAGATACGCAGTATTTT. Protein: CASSGRRTDTQYF.

The rearrangement links TRBV20-1 to TRBJ2-1; 7 nucleotides match TRBD2. CDR1 and CDR2 from the germline V gene are DFQATT and SNEGSKA (reference sequence). With V trimmed by 5 bases and J by 10 bases, 2 bases remained unmatched. The CDR3 runs 10 residues. CDR3 amino acids: CSASSGEQFF. DNA of the CDR3: TGCAGTGCTTCTAGCGGCGAGCAGTTCTTC.

The chain uses TRBV30 and TRBJ1-1; no definite D call. Germline loops: CDR1 GTSNPN, CDR2 SVGIG (reference sequence). This CDR3 region has 13 residues. V was clipped by 1 base and J by 4 bases, with 10 bases between them. CDR3 amino acids: CAWSDGIGTEAFF. DNA for the CDR3: TGTGCCTGGAGTGACGGTATTGGCACTGAAGCTTTCTTT.

The CDR3 here is CSAVGRTGGTEAFF. CDR3 in DNA: TGCAGCGCTGTCGGAAGGACAGGGGGCACTGAAGCTTTCTTT. The chain links TRBV29-1 to TRBJ1-1; 10 bases are a match to TRBD1. Unmatched junction bases numbered 9, after V lost 7 bases and J lost 4 bases. The CDR3 length is 14 residues. Germline CDR1 and CDR2: SQVTM and ANQGSEA.

The chain is built from TRBV7-9 and TRBJ1-2; D uncertain. This CDR3 comprises 14 residues. Looked up from germline, CDR1 is SEHNR and CDR2 is FQNEAQ (reference sequence). Trimming left V 1 base short and J 5 bases short, with 11 bases between. In DNA form, the CDR3 reads TGTGCCAGCAGCTTAGTGGGCAGGAGGTATGGCTACACCTTC. It specifies CASSLVGRRYGYTF.

The chain joins TRBV11-3 to TRBJ2-1, with 9 bases that match TRBD1. The V and J ends lost 8 bases and 8 bases, in that order; junction bases with no gene match: 10. The CDR3 has 14 residues. The germline V gene encodes CDR1 SGHNT and CDR2 YENEEA. Here the CDR3 reads CASGTGGARHEQFF. The CDR3, as DNA: TGTGCCAGCGGCACAGGGGGCGCTCGCCATGAGCAGTTCTTC. The complete variable domain, with remaining parts taken from reference TRBV11-3 and TRBJ2-1, reads EAGVVQSPRYKIIEKKQPVAFWCNPISGHNTLYWYLQNLGQGPELLIRYENEEAVDDSQLPKDRFSAERLKGVDSTLKIQPAELGDSAVYLCASGTGGARHEQFFGPGTRLTVL.

J is TRBJ2-2 and V is TRBV29-1; 8 nucleotides line up with TRBD1. With V trimmed by 7 bases and J by 1 base, 5 bases remained unmatched. The CDR3 runs 14 residues. Germline CDR1 is SQVTM and CDR2 is ANQGSEA. The DNA for the CDR3 is TGCAGCGCCAGGACAGGGCGGAACACCGGGGAGCTGTTTTTT. This translates into CSARTGRNTGELFF.

The rearrangement links TRBV28 to TRBJ1-1, with 11 bases that match TRBD1. Losses at the gene ends were 7 bases for V and 5 bases for J; bases not matched to a gene: 9. Looked up from germline, CDR1 is MDHEN and CDR2 is SYDVKM. CDR3 size: 15 residues. This CDR3 is CASIKDRGLVTEAFF. The CDR3 DNA reads TGTGCCAGCATAAAGGACAGGGGGCTTGTAACTGAAGCTTTCTTT.

The gene calls are TRBV4-2 and TRBJ2-1; a possible D gene is TRBD2 (6 bases). Trimming left V 1 base short and J 9 bases short, with 10 bases between. This CDR3 has 13 amino acids. Germline V gene data show CDR1 as LGHNA and CDR2 as YNFKEQ. DNA for the CDR3: TGTGCCAGCAGCCAAGTGGCGGAGGGTGAGCAGTTCTTC. Amino acid sequence: CASSQVAEGEQFF.

J is TRBJ1-1 and V is TRBV6-5; a weak D match, TRBD1 (6 bases). V lost 5 bases to trimming and J lost 3 bases, with 16 bases between them. CDR3 length equals 15 residues. Germline V gene data show CDR1 as MNHEY and CDR2 as SVGAGI. As DNA, the CDR3 is TGTGCCAGCAGTGGGCTGGGCAGGGGTGACACTGAAGCTTTCTTT. This encodes CASSGLGRGDTEAFF.

The chain recombines TRBV6-5 with TRBJ2-5; D is undetermined. The V gene lost 6 bases and the J gene lost 5 bases, with 7 bases spanning the gap. The CDR3 is 11 residues long. Per germline, CDR1 MNHEY and CDR2 SVGAGI. The CDR3: CASSLPETQYF. The CDR3 nucleotides read TGTGCCAGCAGCCTACCGGAGACCCAGTACTTC.

The rearrangement joins TRBV4-1 to TRBJ1-2, with D unclear. The CDR3 contains 13 residues. In germline, CDR1 is MGHRA, CDR2 YSYEKL. Trimming took off 4 bases at V and 4 bases at J, with 10 bases between the two ends. The CDR3 sequence: CASSPGGGYGYTF. The CDR3 region has the DNA TGCGCCAGCAGCCCAGGTGGAGGCTATGGCTACACCTTC.

The chain has TRBV4-1 and TRBJ2-7, with a tentative D call TRBD2 (5 bases). V was shortened by 0 bases and J by 1 base, with 13 bases between the two germline ends. Germline V gene data show CDR1 as MGHRA and CDR2 as YSYEKL. The CDR3 length is 16 residues. For the CDR3, the DNA is TGCGCCAGCAGCCAAGATCAGGCAGGCGGGTCCTACGAGCAGTACTTC. It specifies CASSQDQAGGSYEQYF.

The chain is built from TRBV18 and TRBJ1-2; the D gene is possibly TRBD1 (6 bases). CDR3 size: 14 residues. Between the trimmed V and J ends, which lost 1 base and 4 bases, there was a span of 10 bases. Per the germline V gene, CDR1 is KGHSH and CDR2 is LQKENI. CDR3 coding DNA: TGTGCCAGCTCACCACAAACAGGGCCCTATGGCTACACCTTC. It yields the protein CASSPQTGPYGYTF.

This rearrangement joins TRBV5-1 to TRBJ2-7; 7 bases align to TRBD1. The CDR3 length is 15 residues. The ends lost 4 bases at V and 0 bases at J; junction bases unmatched: 7. CDR1 and CDR2 (germline): SGHRS, YFSETQ. The CDR3 DNA reads as TGCGCCAGCAGCCGAATGACAGGGAGCTCCTACGAGCAGTACTTC. Amino acid sequence: CASSRMTGSSYEQYF.

The gene calls are TRBV9 and TRBJ1-5; D call uncertain. The CDR3 extends over 14 amino acids. V was cut by 0 bases and J by 7 bases, with 11 bases left in between. Germline CDR1 is SGDLS and CDR2 is YYNGEE. In DNA, the CDR3 is TGTGCCAGCAGCGTAGAGTCTGGGCTCCAGCCCCAGCATTTT. It specifies CASSVESGLQPQHF.

The chain has TRBV15 and TRBJ1-1; the match to TRBD1 covers 7 bases. V dropped 3 bases and J dropped 6; count of bases not matched to a gene: 10. The CDR3 contains 15 residues. Per germline, CDR1 LNHNV and CDR2 YYDKDF (reference sequence). CDR3 in DNA: TGTGCCACCAGCAGGGACACAGGGGCCAGCGCTGAAGCTTTCTTT. It is translated as CATSRDTGASAEAFF.

This chain links TRBV6-5 with TRBJ1-6; TRBD1 aligns across 8 bases. The CDR3 spans 13 residues. Trimming took 10 bases from V and 9 from J; bases not matched to a gene: 8. CDR1 and CDR2 from the germline V gene are MNHEY and SVGAGI. For the CDR3, the DNA is TGTGCCACCGGGGACAGGACCGTTTCACCCCTCCACTTT. Its protein is CATGDRTVSPLHF.

The chain links TRBV7-9 to TRBJ1-1; D unresolved. This CDR3 is 14 amino acids long. Looked up from germline, CDR1 is SEHNR and CDR2 is FQNEAQ (reference sequence). Between the trimmed V and J ends, which lost 2 bases and 5 bases, there was a span of 12 bases. The CDR3 DNA reads as TGTGCCAGCAGCTTACCGCGGGAGAGGACTGAAGCTTTCTTT. As protein: CASSLPRERTEAFF.

V and J are TRBV6-5 and TRBJ1-1, with D possibly being TRBD1 (5 bases). V lost 1 base, J lost 1 base, and 10 bases lay in between. The CDR3 consists of 15 residues. CDR1 and CDR2 from the germline V gene are MNHEY and SVGAGI. CDR3 in DNA: TGTGCCAGCAGTTACTATGGCAGGGCGAACACTGAAGCTTTCTTT. Translating gives CASSYYGRANTEAFF.

The V call is TRBV6-1, the J call TRBJ1-1; D is uncertain. Germline CDR1 reads MNHNS; CDR2 reads SASEGT. V lost 4 bases and J 0 bases, leaving 9 bases between the germline ends. This CDR3 comprises 14 residues. The chain's CDR3 is CASSASELNTEAFF. Written as DNA, the CDR3 is TGTGCCAGCAGTGCTTCGGAGTTGAACACTGAAGCTTTCTTT.